A selection of T cell receptor beta chains follows, all from one sample in a study of cytomegalovirus exposure and HLA in healthy donors. TCRdb's copy holds only in-frame clones and misses some; the assay was immunoSEQ multiplex PCR. The repertoire includes approximately 230,000 clones, approximately 84% of them detected once, and around 11% sits in the top ten. Sequenced input: PBMCs. The receptors were sampled from a man between 18 and 35 years old in good health and CMV-seropositive. Each CDR3 is given with its conserved first and last residue. D genes are given only for firm matches. Not every row has a clone size; where given, it reads once, few, many or a size class.

D gene	J gene	V gene	clone size	CDR3 DNA	CDR3 protein
NA	TRBJ1-1	TRBV11-2	NA	TGTGCCAGCAGCTTAGAGGCCAATACTGAAGCTTTCTTT	CASSLEANTEAFF
TRBD2	TRBJ2-3	TRBV7-8	NA	TGTGCCAGCAGCTGGGGACTAGCGGGAGTGAGCACAGATACGCAGTATTTT	CASSWGLAGVSTDTQYF
NA	TRBJ2-1	TRBV7-6	NA	TGTGCCAGCAGCTTACCCCCGGCGATGGACCAGTTCTTC	CASSLPPAMDQFF
NA	TRBJ1-2	TRBV5-1	once	TGCGCCAGCAGCTTGGGACAGAAACCTAGCTATGGCTACACCTTC	CASSLGQKPSYGYTF
NA	TRBJ2-3	TRBV27	NA	TGTGCCAGCAGTCCGAGGGACGCTGAAGATACGCAGTATTTT	CASSPRDAEDTQYF
NA	TRBJ2-6	TRBV4-1	once	TGCGCCACCAGTCCGTCTCATGGGGCCAACGTCCTGACTTTC	CATSPSHGANVLTF
NA	TRBJ2-7	TRBV7-9	NA	TGTGCCAGCAGCTTAGAACGCGGGGCCTACGAGCAGTACTTC	CASSLERGAYEQYF
TRBD1	TRBJ1-4	TRBV4-3	NA	TGCGCCAGCAGCCAACCGACAGGGACAAATGAAAAACTGTTTTTT	CASSQPTGTNEKLFF
NA	TRBJ1-2	TRBV5-6	NA	TGTGCCAGCAGCTTGCCCGGGGCTAACTATGGCTACACCTTC	CASSLPGANYGYTF
TRBD2	TRBJ2-5	TRBV5-4	NA	TGTGCCAGCAGCCTAAGACTAGCGCGAGAGACCCAGTACTTC	CASSLRLARETQYF
TRBD1	TRBJ2-6	TRBV5-6	NA	TGTGCCAGTTCGACAGGGGGCGGTTCTGGGGCCAACGTCCTGACTTTC	CASSTGGGSGANVLTF
TRBD1	TRBJ1-1	TRBV6-1	NA	TGTGCCAGCAGTACGGACAGGGACACTGAAGCTTTCTTT	CASSTDRDTEAFF
TRBD1	TRBJ1-2	TRBV5-8	NA	TGTGCCAGCAGCTTGGGGACAGGTCCCTATGGCTACACCTTC	CASSLGTGPYGYTF
NA	TRBJ2-5	TRBV5-1	NA	TGCGCCAGCAGCTTGGAGGCGGGCCCGGTGGAGACCCAGTACTTC	CASSLEAGPVETQYF
NA	TRBJ2-2	TRBV9	NA	TGTGCCAGCAATCGGGGCGCGAACACCGGGGAGCTGTTTTTT	CASNRGANTGELFF
NA	TRBJ1-2	TRBV28	NA	TGTGCCAGCAGTTTTTATGGTGACTACACCTTC	CASSFYGDYTF
NA	TRBJ1-2	TRBV5-5	few	TGTGCCAGCAGCTTGCTCCCGACAATATCAAACTATGGCTACACCTTC	CASSLLPTISNYGYTF
NA	TRBJ1-2	TRBV4-1	NA	TGCGCCAGCAGCCAAGGAACTATGGAGGTCTATAACTATGGCTACACCTTC	CASSQGTMEVYNYGYTF
TRBD1	TRBJ1-1	TRBV27	once	TGTGCCAGCAGACCAGGGGGCTGGACTGAAGCTTTCTTT	CASRPGGWTEAFF
NA	TRBJ2-5	TRBV5-1	NA	TGCGCCAGCAGCTTCGGGGCCGGGGCCTACCAAGAGACCCAGTACTTC	CASSFGAGAYQETQYF
NA	TRBJ2-1	TRBV11-2	NA	TGTGCCAGCAGCGCCATCGGGGGAAACAATGAGCAGTTCTTC	CASSAIGGNNEQFF
NA	TRBJ2-7	TRBV6-5	NA	TGTGCCAGCAGTTATGGCGGATTTCTAGAGCAGTACTTC	CASSYGGFLEQYF
NA	TRBJ1-5	TRBV4-2	NA	TGTGCCAGCAGCCAAGGGGCAGGGAATCAGCCCCAGCATTTT	CASSQGAGNQPQHF
TRBD2	TRBJ2-5	TRBV10-2	NA	TGCGCCAGCAGTGGCGCGGGAGGGCTGGAGACCCAGTACTTC	CASSGAGGLETQYF
TRBD1	TRBJ2-3	TRBV6-6	NA	TGTGCCAGCAGCACGGGACAGGGGTTTACGACAGATACGCAGTATTTT	CASSTGQGFTTDTQYF
NA	TRBJ1-1	TRBV2	NA	TGTGCCAGCAGGGGCCAGGAGAACACTGAAGCTTTCTTT	CASRGQENTEAFF
NA	TRBJ1-2	TRBV28	NA	TGTGCCAGCAGTTTATGGGGATCTAACTATGGCTACACCTTC	CASSLWGSNYGYTF
NA	TRBJ1-2	TRBV5-1	NA	TGCGCCAGCAGCTTGGGGGGGAGGCACTATGGCTACACCTTC	CASSLGGRHYGYTF
NA	TRBJ2-7	TRBV5-6	few	TGTGCCAGCAGCTTGGATTCGCAGGCAGCAGAGCAGTACTTC	CASSLDSQAAEQYF
NA	TRBJ2-3	TRBV7-6	NA	TGTGCCAGCAGCTTCGGACAGGGAGGGGATACGCAGTATTTT	CASSFGQGGDTQYF
NA	TRBJ1-1	TRBV6-6	NA	TGTGCCAGCAAATCTGGGGGTGCAGGGACTGAAGCTTTCTTT	CASKSGGAGTEAFF
TRBD2	TRBJ2-1	TRBV11-3	NA	TGTGCCAGCAGCTCGCACCGGACTAGCGATGAGCAGTTCTTC	CASSSHRTSDEQFF
TRBD1	TRBJ1-1	TRBV5-6	NA	TGTGCCAGCAGCGCCGCCGGGGGGCATGAACAGGGGACTGAAGCTTTCTTT	CASSAAGGHEQGTEAFF
TRBD1	TRBJ1-2	TRBV19	NA	TGTGCCAGTAGTAGGGGACAGGCTGAAGGCTACACCTTC	CASSRGQAEGYTF
NA	TRBJ1-5	TRBV6-5	NA	TGTGCCAGCAGTCCCCAGGGGCCTAATCAGCCCCAGCATTTT	CASSPQGPNQPQHF
TRBD2	TRBJ2-3	TRBV9	NA	TGTGCCAGCAGCGCCAGTAGCGGGAGACGGACAGATACGCAGTATTTT	CASSASSGRRTDTQYF
NA	TRBJ1-3	TRBV7-2	NA	TGTGCCAGCAGCGTTTCCCTCGGACACCTCTCTGGAAACACCATATATTTT	CASSVSLGHLSGNTIYF
TRBD2	TRBJ2-3	TRBV5-1	NA	TGCGCCAGCAGCCTAGCGGTCCCGGATACGCAGTATTTT	CASSLAVPDTQYF
NA	TRBJ1-2	TRBV7-9	NA	TGTGCCAGCAGCTTCTCCCAACAGGGCCGGAGGGGTAACTATGGCTACACCTTC	CASSFSQQGRRGNYGYTF
NA	TRBJ2-3	TRBV7-9	NA	TGTGCCAGCAGCTCCCGAGCGGGCACAGATACGCAGTATTTT	CASSSRAGTDTQYF
NA	TRBJ2-6	TRBV7-2	NA	TGTGCCAGCAGCTTAGGAGGTATAGAGGCCAACGTCCTGACTTTC	CASSLGGIEANVLTF
NA	TRBJ2-2	TRBV14	once	TGTGCCAGCAGCCAAAGGATGAACACCGGGGAGCTGTTTTTT	CASSQRMNTGELFF
NA	TRBJ1-5	TRBV2	NA	TGTGCCAGCAGTGATTTGGGTAGGACACTTGAGCCCCAGCATTTT	CASSDLGRTLEPQHF
NA	TRBJ1-2	TRBV4-1	NA	TGCGCCAGCAGCCAAGAAGTACAGGTTAACTATGGCTACACCTTC	CASSQEVQVNYGYTF
NA	TRBJ1-4	TRBV29-1	NA	TGCAGCGTTGCTCTCACAGGAACGAATGAAAAACTGTTTTTT	CSVALTGTNEKLFF
NA	TRBJ1-2	TRBV18	NA	TGTGCCAGCTCACCAAACAGGGTCGGGGATGGCTACACCTTC	CASSPNRVGDGYTF
TRBD1	TRBJ1-2	TRBV5-4	NA	TGTGCCAGCAGCCAGCTGACAGGGGCTAACTATGGCTACACCTTC	CASSQLTGANYGYTF
TRBD2	TRBJ2-1	TRBV28	NA	TGTGCCAGCAGTTCGCTAGCGGGGGCCTACAATGAGCAGTTCTTC	CASSSLAGAYNEQFF
NA	TRBJ1-2	TRBV6-5	NA	TGTGCCAGCAGTTATAGGCCAGCCCCTAACTATGGCTACACCTTC	CASSYRPAPNYGYTF
TRBD1	TRBJ1-1	TRBV5-6	NA	TGTGCCAGCAGCTTGTTTGGACAGGCCAACACTGAAGCTTTCTTT	CASSLFGQANTEAFF
NA	TRBJ2-2	TRBV28	NA	TGTGCCAGCAGGCTTGCAGGGGCTTATGACACCGGGGAGCTGTTTTTT	CASRLAGAYDTGELFF
TRBD1	TRBJ1-5	TRBV2	NA	TGTGCCAGCGACAGGGGCAATCAGCCCCAGCATTTT	CASDRGNQPQHF
TRBD2	TRBJ2-3	TRBV10-3	NA	TGTGCCATCAGTGACAAGACTAGCGGGAGCCCAGATACGCAGTATTTT	CAISDKTSGSPDTQYF